The clone carrying this TCR beta chain qualifies as medium-sized. TCRdb called the PCR reads again in MiXCR, with one record for every CDR3 protein. Among 8,400 or so distinct CDR3 sequences listed, 46% were seen once. These data are taken from a study of CD4 and CD8 cells across lung adenocarcinoma regions. CDR1 and CDR2 (germline): MGHDK, SYGVNS. The CDR3 extends over 17 amino acids. V lost 1 base and J lost 4; bases outside the gene matches: 7. The source material was CD4+ T cells from the margin of a lung tumor. This receptor was taken from a female donor with lung adenocarcinoma. The CD4 and CD8 labels of this study may be unreliable. The V gene is TRBV25-1, the J gene TRBJ2-3, with 11 nucleotides matching TRBD2. CDR3 sequence reads: CASSEFGSGRGADTQYF. The CDR3 DNA reads as TGTGCCAGCAGTGAATTCGGTAGCGGGAGGGGAGCAGATACGCAGTATTTT. The variable domain in full, with the rest retrieved from reference TRBV25-1 and TRBJ2-3, is EADIYQTPRYLVIGTGKKITLECSQTMGHDKMYWYQQDPGMELHLIHYSYGVNSTEKGDLSSESTVSRIRTEHFPLTLESARPSHTSQYLCASSEFGSGRGADTQYFGPGTRLTVL.